This note documents a single TCR beta chain sequence. No cognate antigen has been identified for it. Base qualities were left out, and no much larger clone turns up one base away. The donors were roughly 40 Caucasian individuals from Russia, aged roughly 6 to 90 years, who were systemically healthy. Each donor gave 8 to 10 milliliters of peripheral blood, collected into EDTA-treated Vacutainer tubes. Ficoll-Paque density-gradient centrifugation was used to isolate PBMCs, with at least 6.5 million per sample. Trizol reagent was used to extract total RNA from PBMCs, with at least 5 micrograms per sample. The percentages of naive CD45RAhigh/CD27high T cells were determined by flow cytometry on a PBMC aliquot from every donor. This sample is part of a study of blood T cells in healthy people across ages (dated by TCRdb to between 2014 and 2017). For context, the study as a whole: In model experiments, template switching captured roughly one uniquely barcoded TCR beta cDNA molecule for every two T cells. The study measured age-related changes in TCR beta repertoire diversity using deep sequencing normalized with unique cDNA molecular identifiers. Two additional independent replicas of 1 million unique cDNA reads from the same blood draw were analyzed for two donors (one aged 18 to 30 and one aged 80 or older). To avoid experimental bias, donors of different ages were distributed randomly across sequencing lanes. Four age groups were formed from the donors: young (average approximately 15 years), middle-aged (approximately 40), aged (roughly 56) and long-lived (less than 85). What the research found in general, with its limitations: The long-lived group showed more naive CD4+ T cells, fewer expanded clones and increased TCR diversity than the aged group, suggesting age selection. Conclusive comparison of naive and antigen-experienced compartments was prevented by the profiling of bulk unsorted PBMCs. As age increased, observed TCR beta diversity per million T cells dropped in a roughly linear way, and a significant reduction was already evident by age approximately 40. Observed TCR beta diversity correlated strongly with the percentage of naive T cells measured by flow cytometry. Estimates of total diversity based on one million sequenced T cells were considered lower bounds and underestimates. Donor CMV infection status was unknown, potentially confounding age-related changes in expanded clonotypes.

The library was made by 5' RACE. The run used an Illumina HiSeq 2500. A second PCR of about 7 to 12 cycles was performed with a sample-barcoded 5' primer and a J-beta primer mix. A template-switch 5' adaptor carrying 12 random nucleotides introduced a unique molecular identifier onto each TCR beta cDNA molecule. Each sample yielded at least 3 million CDR3-containing paired-end reads. All of the RNA was converted into first-strand cDNA using the Mint cDNA synthesis kit, with a TRBC-specific oligonucleotide serving as the primer. Following uracil-DNA glycosylase treatment, a first 18-cycle PCR with universal primers M1SS and BC2_uni_R was performed on all cDNA. The published analysis was carried out like this. For normalization, 1 million high-quality reads, each with a distinct molecular identifier, were randomly selected from each sample. Instead of being binned into consensus sequences, reads that shared molecular identifiers were thrown out. MiTCR, with a Q25 quality threshold and the strictest error-elimination algorithm, was used for CDR3 identification, clonotype clustering and error correction. Lower-bound total TCR beta diversity was estimated with a nonparametric unseen species model using Euler transformation. TCRdb reanalyzed the raw reads on its own, using fastp at Q25 for trimming and MiXCR for clone calling, and kept in-frame beta chains. Every entry covers one CDR3 protein and lists the most common genes and DNA from its rows. TCRdb, not the original authors, processed these V and J calls. The sample has about 1,400,000 distinct CDR3 sequences on record, almost 60% of them singletons. The ten largest clonotypes hold over 6.5% of the sample.

The receptor comes from a man aged 18 to 35 in good health. Sequenced sample: blood.

The CDR3 has the sequence CASSFGLAGGGNYEQYF. The DNA is TGCGCCAGCAGCTTTGGACTAGCGGGAGGGGGAAACTACGAGCAGTACTTC. The receptor chain draws on TRBV5-1 and TRBJ2-5; TRBD2 aligns with 15 central bases. The J call may be in error: the DNA end matches TRBJ2-7 better. The germline V gene provides CDR1 SGHRS and CDR2 YFSETQ. From the cysteine through the phenylalanine, the CDR3 covers 17 amino acids. Only the CDR3 DNA stays, 51 bases, in frame from base 1.